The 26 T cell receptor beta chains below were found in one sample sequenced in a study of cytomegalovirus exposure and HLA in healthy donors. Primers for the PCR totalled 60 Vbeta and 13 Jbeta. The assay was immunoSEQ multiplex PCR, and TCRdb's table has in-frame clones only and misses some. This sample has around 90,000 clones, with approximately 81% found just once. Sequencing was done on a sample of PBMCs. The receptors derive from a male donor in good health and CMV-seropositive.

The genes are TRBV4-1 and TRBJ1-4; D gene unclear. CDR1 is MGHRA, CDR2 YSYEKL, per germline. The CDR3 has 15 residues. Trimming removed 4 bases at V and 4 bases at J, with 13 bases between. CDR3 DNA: TGCGCCAGCAGCCTCTTTGGCTTTCGTAATGAAAAACTGTTTTTT. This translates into CASSLFGFRNEKLFF.

CDR3 in DNA: TGTGCCAGCAGCACGCGACAGGGAAGAGAGACCCAGTACTTC. It encodes CASSTRQGRETQYF. The genes are TRBV7-9 and TRBJ2-5; 7 positions match TRBD1. Trimming removed 5 bases from V and 4 bases from J; junction bases left unmatched: 7. The length of the CDR3 is 14 residues. Germline V gene lookup returns CDR1 SEHNR and CDR2 FQNEAQ (reference sequence).

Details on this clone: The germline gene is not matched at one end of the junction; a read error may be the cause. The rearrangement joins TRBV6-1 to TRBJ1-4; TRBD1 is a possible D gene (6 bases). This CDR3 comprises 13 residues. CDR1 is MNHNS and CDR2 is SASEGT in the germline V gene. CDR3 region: CASSEAPGERLFF. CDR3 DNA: TGTGCCAGCAGTGAAGCGCCAGGGGAAAGACTGTTTTTT.

As DNA, the CDR3 is TGTGCCAGCAGCACCCCGGGACAGGGACCCTACGAGCAGTACTTC. Its translation is CASSTPGQGPYEQYF. The chain joins TRBV7-9 to TRBJ2-7, with 9 positions matching TRBD1. This CDR3 has 15 amino acids. With 5 bases clipped from V and 2 bases from J, the junction kept 7 bases outside the gene matches. In germline, CDR1 is SEHNR, CDR2 FQNEAQ (reference sequence).

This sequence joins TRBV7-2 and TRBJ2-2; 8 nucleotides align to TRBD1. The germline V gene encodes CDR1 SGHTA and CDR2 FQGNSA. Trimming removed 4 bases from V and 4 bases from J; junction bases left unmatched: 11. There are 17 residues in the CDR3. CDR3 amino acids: CASSYGSGQGVTGELFF. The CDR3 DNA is TGTGCCAGCAGCTACGGTTCTGGACAGGGCGTCACCGGGGAGCTGTTTTTT.

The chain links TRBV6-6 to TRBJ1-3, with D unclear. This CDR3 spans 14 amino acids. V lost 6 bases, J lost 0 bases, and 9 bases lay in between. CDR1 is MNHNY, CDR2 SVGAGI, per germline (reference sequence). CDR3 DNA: TGTGCCAGCAGCCCACGGGACTCTGGAAACACCATATATTTT. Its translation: CASSPRDSGNTIYF.

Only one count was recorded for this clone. The CDR3 sequence: CASGDIPNSPLHF. CDR3 DNA sequence: TGTGCCAGCGGGGACATCCCTAATTCACCCCTCCACTTT. This chain connects TRBV9 to TRBJ1-6, with D perhaps TRBD1 (6 bases). V was pared by 7 bases and J by 6 bases, with 11 bases between. Germline CDR1 and CDR2: SGDLS and YYNGEE. This CDR3 has 13 amino acids.

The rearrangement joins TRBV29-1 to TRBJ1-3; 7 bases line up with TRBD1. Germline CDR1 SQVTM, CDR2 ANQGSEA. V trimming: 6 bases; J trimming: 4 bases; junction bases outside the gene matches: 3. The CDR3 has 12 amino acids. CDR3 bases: TGCAGCGTAAGGGACAGAGGAAACACCATATATTTT. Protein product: CSVRDRGNTIYF.

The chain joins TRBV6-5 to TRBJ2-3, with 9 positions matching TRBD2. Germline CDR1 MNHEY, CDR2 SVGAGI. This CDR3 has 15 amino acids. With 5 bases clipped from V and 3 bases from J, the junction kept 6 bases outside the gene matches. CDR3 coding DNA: TGTGCCAGCAGTCCCGGACTAGCGCCTACAGATACGCAGTATTTT. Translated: CASSPGLAPTDTQYF.

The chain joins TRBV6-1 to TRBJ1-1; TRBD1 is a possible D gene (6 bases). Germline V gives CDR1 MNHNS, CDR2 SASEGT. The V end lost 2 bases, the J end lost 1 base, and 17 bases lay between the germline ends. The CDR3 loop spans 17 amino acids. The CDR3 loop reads CASSELKTGPRNTEAFF. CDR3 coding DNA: TGTGCCAGCAGTGAACTCAAGACAGGTCCTAGGAACACTGAAGCTTTCTTT.

In DNA form, the CDR3 reads TGTGCCAGCAGCATCACTAGCGGGGGGACCTACTACGAGCAGTACTTC. This translates into CASSITSGGTYYEQYF. The chain combines TRBV11-2 with TRBJ2-7; 12 nucleotides match TRBD2. This CDR3 region has 16 residues. Per germline, CDR1 SGHAT and CDR2 FQNNGV. J was trimmed by 3 bases and V by 5 bases; bases with no gene match: 8.

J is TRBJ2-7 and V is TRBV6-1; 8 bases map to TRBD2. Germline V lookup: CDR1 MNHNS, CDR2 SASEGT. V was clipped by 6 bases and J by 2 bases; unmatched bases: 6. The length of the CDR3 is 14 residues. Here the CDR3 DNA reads TGTGCCAGCAGCCCAGGCGGGGGGACCTACGAGCAGTACTTC. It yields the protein CASSPGGGTYEQYF.

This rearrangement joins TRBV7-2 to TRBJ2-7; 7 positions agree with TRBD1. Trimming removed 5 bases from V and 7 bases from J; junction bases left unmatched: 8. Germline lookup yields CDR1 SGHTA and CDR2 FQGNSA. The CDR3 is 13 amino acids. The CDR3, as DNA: TGTGCCAGCAGCCCCTCCGAGGGACAGGAGCAGTACTTC. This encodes CASSPSEGQEQYF.

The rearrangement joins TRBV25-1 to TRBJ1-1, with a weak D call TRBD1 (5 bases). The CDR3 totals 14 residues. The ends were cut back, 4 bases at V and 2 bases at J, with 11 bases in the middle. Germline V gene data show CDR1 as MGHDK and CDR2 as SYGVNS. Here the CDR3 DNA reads TGTGCCAGCAGTGGATGGGGCAGAAACACTGAAGCTTTCTTT. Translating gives CASSGWGRNTEAFF. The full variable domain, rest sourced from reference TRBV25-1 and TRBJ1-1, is EADIYQTPRYLVIGTGKKITLECSQTMGHDKMYWYQQDPGMELHLIHYSYGVNSTEKGDLSSESTVSRIRTEHFPLTLESARPSHTSQYLCASSGWGRNTEAFFGQGTRLTVV.

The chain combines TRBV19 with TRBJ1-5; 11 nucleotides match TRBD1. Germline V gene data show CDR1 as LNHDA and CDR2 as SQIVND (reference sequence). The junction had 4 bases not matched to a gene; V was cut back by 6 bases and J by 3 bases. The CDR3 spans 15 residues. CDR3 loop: CASRGQGELNQPQHF. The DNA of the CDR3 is TGTGCCAGTAGGGGACAGGGGGAACTCAATCAGCCCCAGCATTTT.

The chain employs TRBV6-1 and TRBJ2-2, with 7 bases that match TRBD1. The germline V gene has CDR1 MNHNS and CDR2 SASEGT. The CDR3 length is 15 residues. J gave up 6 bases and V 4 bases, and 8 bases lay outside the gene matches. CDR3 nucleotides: TGTGCCAGCAGTGCCAGACAGGGATATGCCGGGGAGCTGTTTTTT. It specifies CASSARQGYAGELFF.

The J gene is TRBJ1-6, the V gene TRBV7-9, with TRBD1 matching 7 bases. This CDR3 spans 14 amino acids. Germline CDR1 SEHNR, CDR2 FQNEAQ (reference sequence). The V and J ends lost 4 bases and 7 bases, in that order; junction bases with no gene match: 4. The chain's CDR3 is CASSWGQNNSPLHF. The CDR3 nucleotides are TGTGCCAGCAGCTGGGGACAGAACAATTCACCCCTCCACTTT.

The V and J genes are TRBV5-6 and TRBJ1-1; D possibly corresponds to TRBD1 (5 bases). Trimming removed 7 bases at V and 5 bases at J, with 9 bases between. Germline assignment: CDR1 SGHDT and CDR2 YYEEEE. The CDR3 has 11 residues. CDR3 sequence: CASRGGTEAFF. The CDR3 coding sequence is TGTGCCAGCCGGGGGGGGACTGAAGCTTTCTTT.

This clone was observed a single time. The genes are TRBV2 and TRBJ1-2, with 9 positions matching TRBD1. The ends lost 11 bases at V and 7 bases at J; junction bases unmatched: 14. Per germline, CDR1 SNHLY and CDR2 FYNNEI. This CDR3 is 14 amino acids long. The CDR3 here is CAGQPGQGFGGYTF. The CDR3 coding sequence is TGTGCCGGCCAACCGGGACAGGGTTTTGGTGGCTACACCTTC.

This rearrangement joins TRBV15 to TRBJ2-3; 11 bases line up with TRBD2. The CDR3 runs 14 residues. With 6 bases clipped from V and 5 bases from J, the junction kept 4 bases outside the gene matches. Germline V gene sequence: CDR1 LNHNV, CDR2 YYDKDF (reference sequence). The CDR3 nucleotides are TGTGCCACCAGTTGGCTAGCGGGGGGAGATACGCAGTATTTT. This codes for CATSWLAGGDTQYF. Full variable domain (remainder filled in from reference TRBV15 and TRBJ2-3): DAMVIQNPRYQVTQFGKPVTLSCSQTLNHNVMYWYQQKSSQAPKLLFHYYDKDFNNEADTPDNFQSRRPNTSFCFLDIRSPGLGDTAMYLCATSWLAGGDTQYFGPGTRLTVL.

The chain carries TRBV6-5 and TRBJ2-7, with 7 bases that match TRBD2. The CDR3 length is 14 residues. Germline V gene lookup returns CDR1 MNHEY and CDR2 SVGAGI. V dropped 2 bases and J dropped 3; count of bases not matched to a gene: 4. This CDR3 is CASSYGRGDYEQYF. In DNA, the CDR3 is TGTGCCAGCAGTTACGGTCGGGGGGACTACGAGCAGTACTTC.

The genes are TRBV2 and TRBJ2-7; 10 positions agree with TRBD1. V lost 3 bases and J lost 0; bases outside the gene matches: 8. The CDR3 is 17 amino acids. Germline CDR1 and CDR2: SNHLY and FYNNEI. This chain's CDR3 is CASSDRQGAPSSYEQYF. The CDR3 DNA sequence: TGTGCCAGCAGTGACAGACAGGGGGCGCCCAGCTCCTACGAGCAGTACTTC. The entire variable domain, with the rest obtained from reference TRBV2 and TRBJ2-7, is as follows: EPEVTQTPSHQVTQMGQEVILRCVPISNHLYFYWYRQILGQKVEFLVSFYNNEISEKSEIFDDQFSVERPDGSNFTLKIRSTKLEDSAMYFCASSDRQGAPSSYEQYFGPGTRLTVT.

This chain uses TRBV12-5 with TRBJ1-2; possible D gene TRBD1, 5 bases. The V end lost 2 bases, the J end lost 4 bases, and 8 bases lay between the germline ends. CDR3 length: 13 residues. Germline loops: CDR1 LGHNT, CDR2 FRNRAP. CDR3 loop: CASGLTGGYGYTF. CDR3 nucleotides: TGTGCTAGTGGTTTGACCGGGGGCTATGGCTACACCTTC. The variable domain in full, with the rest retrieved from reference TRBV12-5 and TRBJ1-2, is DARVTQTPRHKVTEMGQEVTMRCQPILGHNTVFWYRQTMMQGLELLAYFRNRAPLDDSGMPKDRFSAEMPDATLATLKIQPSEPRDSAVYFCASGLTGGYGYTFGSGTRLTVV.

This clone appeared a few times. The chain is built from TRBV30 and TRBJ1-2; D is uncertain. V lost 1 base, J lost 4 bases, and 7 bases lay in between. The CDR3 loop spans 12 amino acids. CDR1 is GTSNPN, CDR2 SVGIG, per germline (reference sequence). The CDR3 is CAWSETFYGYTF. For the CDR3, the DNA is TGTGCCTGGAGTGAGACATTCTATGGCTACACCTTC.

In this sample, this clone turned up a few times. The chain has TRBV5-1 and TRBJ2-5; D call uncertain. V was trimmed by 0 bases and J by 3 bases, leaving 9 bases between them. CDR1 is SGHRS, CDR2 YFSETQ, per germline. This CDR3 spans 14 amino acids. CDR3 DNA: TGCGCCAGCAGCTTGGAATTGGGCAAAGAGACCCAGTACTTC. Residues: CASSLELGKETQYF. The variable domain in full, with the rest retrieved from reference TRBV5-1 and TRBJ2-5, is KAGVTQTPRYLIKTRGQQVTLSCSPISGHRSVSWYQQTPGQGLQFLFEYFSETQRNKGNFPGRFSGRQFSNSRSEMNVSTLELGDSALYLCASSLELGKETQYFGPGTRLLVL.

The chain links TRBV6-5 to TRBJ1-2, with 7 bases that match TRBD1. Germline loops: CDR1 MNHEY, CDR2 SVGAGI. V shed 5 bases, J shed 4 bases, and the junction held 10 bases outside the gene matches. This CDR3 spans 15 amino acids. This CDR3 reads CASSLDRDYPYGYTF. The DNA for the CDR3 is TGTGCCAGCAGTCTTGACAGGGATTACCCCTATGGCTACACCTTC.